The 26 T cell receptor beta chains in this list originate from one sample, sequenced in a study of T cell repertoires in cytomegalovirus infection. No antigen has been identified for these receptors. TCRdb re-derived calls from the reads in MiXCR, one entry per CDR3 protein. The sample has 450,000 to 600,000 distinct CDR3 sequences, about 33% seen once. The sample was cultured PBMCs, taken from culture after CMV antigen stimulation. Receptor source: a human donor in good health (CMV status not recorded). Some clones in this sample may be carry-over from other donors' samples.

The J gene is TRBJ1-2, the V gene TRBV10-3, with unresolved D. CDR1 is ENHRY, CDR2 SYGVKD, per germline. This CDR3 contains 12 residues. V was pared by 9 bases and J by 6 bases, with 14 bases between. The CDR3 DNA sequence: TGTGCCATACAGCCGGGAAACGATGGCTACACCTTC. Translation gives CAIQPGNDGYTF.

This clonotype has a count of ten or more. The chain couples TRBV4-2 to TRBJ2-5, with 10 bases identical to TRBD2. CDR1 is LGHNA and CDR2 is YNFKEQ in the germline V gene. The trim removed 4 bases at V and 1 base at J, leaving 6 bases unmatched. This CDR3 contains 16 residues. The CDR3 is CASSPRTSGLQETQYF. CDR3 DNA: TGTGCCAGCAGCCCTCGGACTAGCGGCCTCCAAGAGACCCAGTACTTC.

A few counts support this clonotype. V and J are TRBV7-2 and TRBJ2-3; possible D gene TRBD2, 6 bases. Germline CDR1 is SGHTA and CDR2 is FQGNSA. This CDR3 spans 16 amino acids. Trimming stripped 1 base from V and 2 bases from J, with 13 bases between. The CDR3 spells CASSLGVLASTDTQYF. CDR3 nucleotides: TGTGCCAGCAGCTTAGGCGTACTAGCCTCCACAGATACGCAGTATTTT.

The chain employs TRBV12-3 or TRBV12-4 and TRBJ2-7, with D hard to call. The CDR3 is 14 residues long. V was clipped by 0 bases and J by 1 base, with 7 bases between them. This CDR3 reads CASSLAGRSYEQYF. The CDR3 DNA reads as TGTGCCAGCAGTTTAGCGGGCCGGTCCTACGAGCAGTACTTC.

This clonotype has a count of ten or more. The chain carries TRBV18 and TRBJ2-7; TRBD1 agrees at 9 bases. CDR3 length equals 15 residues. From germline, CDR1 is KGHSH and CDR2 LQKENI. Trimming took 5 bases from V and 0 from J; bases not matched to a gene: 5. For the CDR3, the DNA is TGTGCCAGCTCAGGGACAGGGAAGAGCTCCTACGAGCAGTACTTC. Protein: CASSGTGKSSYEQYF.

J is TRBJ2-2 and V is TRBV28, with a tentative D call TRBD2 (6 bases). The germline gives CDR1 MDHEN, CDR2 SYDVKM. V was pared by 8 bases and J by 0 bases, with 13 bases between. CDR3 length: 15 amino acids. CDR3 sequence (DNA): TGTGCCAGCGGGGAGCGGGCCGCGAACACCGGGGAGCTGTTTTTT. Translation: CASGERAANTGELFF.

This clonotype was seen a handful of times. This rearrangement joins TRBV2 to TRBJ1-2, with D possibly TRBD1 on 5 matching bases. This CDR3 comprises 13 residues. V lost 4 bases and J 0 bases, leaving 6 bases between the germline ends. Germline V CDR1 and CDR2: SNHLY, FYNNEI. CDR3 in DNA: TGTGCCAGCAGTGGGGACCCTAACTATGGCTACACCTTC. Protein product: CASSGDPNYGYTF.

This chain uses TRBV5-4 with TRBJ2-1; 9 bases are shared with TRBD2. This CDR3 contains 18 residues. Germline CDR1 and CDR2: SGHNT and YYREEE (reference sequence). With 0 bases clipped from V and 7 bases from J, the junction kept 14 bases outside the gene matches. CDR3 DNA: TGTGCCAGCAGCTTGGGGACTGGCGGGAGGGCCGTGTGGAATGAGCAGTTCTTC. It specifies CASSLGTGGRAVWNEQFF.

This clonotype was picked up a small number of times. The gene calls are TRBV28 and TRBJ1-2; D remains unclear. V was clipped by 6 bases and J by 4 bases, with 15 bases between them. Per the germline V gene, CDR1 is MDHEN and CDR2 is SYDVKM. The CDR3 runs 14 residues. The CDR3 bases are TGTGCCAGCAGCCCCAAGTCGGGGAGCTATGGCTACACCTTC. Protein product: CASSPKSGSYGYTF.

This clonotype was detected a few times. The rearrangement uses TRBV12-5 and TRBJ2-5, with 9 positions matching TRBD1. The germline CDR1 and CDR2 sequences are LGHNT and FRNRAP. This CDR3 has 17 residues. V lost 3 bases and J lost 4; bases outside the gene matches: 12. The CDR3 region is CASGFDSPGQGPETQYF. Written as DNA, the CDR3 is TGTGCTAGTGGTTTTGATTCTCCGGGACAGGGCCCAGAGACCCAGTACTTC.

This clonotype was recorded a few times. The CDR3: CASSQGALREGQNEQFF. CDR3 DNA sequence: TGCGCCAGCAGCCAAGGGGCTTTGCGGGAGGGCCAAAATGAGCAGTTCTTC. The V and J genes are TRBV4-3 and TRBJ2-1; TRBD2 aligns across 9 bases. J gave up 7 bases and V 1 base, and 11 bases lay outside the gene matches. Germline V CDR1 and CDR2: LGHNA, YSLEER. The CDR3 extends over 17 amino acids.

The CDR3 sequence: CSGDRVNTEAFF. DNA for the CDR3: TGCAGCGGGGACAGGGTGAACACTGAAGCTTTCTTT. The V gene is TRBV29-1, the J gene TRBJ1-1, with 9 positions matching TRBD1. The CDR3 has 12 amino acids. Germline assignment: CDR1 SQVTM and CDR2 ANQGSEA. V gave up 7 bases and J gave up 0 bases; unmatched junction bases: 0.

This clonotype was detected only a few times. The chain combines TRBV4-1 with TRBJ2-7; 11 nucleotides match TRBD2. The V gene end was trimmed by 1 base and the J gene end by 3 bases; junction bases not matched to a gene: 11. The CDR3 runs 18 residues. CDR1 and CDR2 (germline): MGHRA, YSYEKL. The CDR3 DNA follows: TGCGCCAGCAGCCAAGCCCCTTCCACGACTAGCGGGATCTACGAGCAGTACTTC. It specifies CASSQAPSTTSGIYEQYF.

This chain uses TRBV27 with TRBJ1-1; 8 bases are a match to TRBD1. The CDR3 length is 13 residues. Germline trimming cut 5 bases from V and 4 bases from J; bases unmatched to any gene: 3. CDR1 MNHEY and CDR2 SMNVEV come from the germline V gene (reference sequence). CDR3 protein: CASSPGGRTEAFF. CDR3 sequence (DNA): TGTGCCAGCAGTCCAGGGGGCCGCACTGAAGCTTTCTTT.

The chain employs TRBV27 and TRBJ2-1; 11 bases align to TRBD2. In germline, CDR1 is MNHEY, CDR2 SMNVEV (reference sequence). J lost 5 bases, V lost 4 bases, and 4 bases had no gene match. This CDR3 is 15 amino acids long. CDR3 amino acids: CASSSGTSGHNEQFF. In DNA, the CDR3 is TGTGCCAGCAGTTCCGGGACTAGCGGTCACAATGAGCAGTTCTTC.

This chain uses TRBV7-9 with TRBJ2-7; TRBD1 agrees at 9 bases. This CDR3 contains 15 residues. Germline CDR1 is SEHNR and CDR2 is FQNEAQ (reference sequence). Unmatched junction bases numbered 11, after V lost 6 bases and J lost 5 bases. This CDR3 is CASRHPGQGIHEQYF. The CDR3 DNA reads TGTGCCAGCAGACACCCGGGACAGGGTATCCACGAGCAGTACTTC.

V is TRBV2 and J is TRBJ2-3, with D perhaps matching TRBD2 (6 bases). CDR3 length: 15 amino acids. V was pared by 4 bases and J by 2 bases, with 13 bases between. Germline V gene lookup returns CDR1 SNHLY and CDR2 FYNNEI. The CDR3 loop is CASSGLGRLTDTQYF. DNA of the CDR3: TGTGCCAGCAGTGGTCTCGGGAGACTCACAGATACGCAGTATTTT. Complete variable domain (other parts from reference TRBV2 and TRBJ2-3): EPEVTQTPSHQVTQMGQEVILRCVPISNHLYFYWYRQILGQKVEFLVSFYNNEISEKSEIFDDQFSVERPDGSNFTLKIRSTKLEDSAMYFCASSGLGRLTDTQYFGPGTRLTVL.

This clonotype came up many times. The chain couples TRBV7-9 to TRBJ2-5; TRBD2 aligns across 12 bases. Germline assignment: CDR1 SEHNR and CDR2 FQNEAQ (reference sequence). After removal of 5 bases from V and 2 bases from J, the junction contained 9 bases not matched to a gene. This CDR3 spans 17 amino acids. The CDR3 protein is CASSPERTSGVQETQYF. The CDR3 region has the DNA TGTGCCAGCAGCCCCGAGCGGACTAGCGGGGTGCAAGAGACCCAGTACTTC.

This clonotype has only a few counts. This rearrangement joins TRBV6-2 or TRBV6-3 to TRBJ2-4, with 8 bases identical to TRBD2. Germline assignment: CDR1 MNHEY and CDR2 SVGEGT. There are 17 residues in the CDR3. V lost 3 bases and J lost 0; bases outside the gene matches: 7. Written as DNA, the CDR3 is TGTGCCAGCAGTTATCTTTTACGGGAGGGAGCCAAAAACATTCAGTACTTC. Its protein product is CASSYLLREGAKNIQYF.

This clonotype occurred many times. This chain uses TRBV7-2 with TRBJ2-5, with 7 positions matching TRBD1. This CDR3 is built from 15 residues. Trimming cost V 5 bases and J 1 base; bases outside gene matches: 7. In germline, CDR1 is SGHTA, CDR2 FQGNSA. The CDR3 DNA reads TGTGCCAGCAGCGCCTGGGACAGACCCCAAGAGACCCAGTACTTC. This codes for CASSAWDRPQETQYF.

This clonotype was detected only a few times. This rearrangement joins TRBV7-2 to TRBJ2-7; D is unclear. The CDR3 covers 13 residues. V was clipped by 1 base and J by 2 bases, with 6 bases between them. Looked up from germline, CDR1 is SGHTA and CDR2 is FQGNSA. CDR3 nucleotide sequence: TGTGCCAGCAGCTTAGAGGTAACCTACGAGCAGTACTTC. Amino acids: CASSLEVTYEQYF. Full variable domain (missing parts from reference TRBV7-2 and TRBJ2-7): GAGVSQSPSNKVTEKGKDVELRCDPISGHTALYWYRQSLGQGLEFLIYFQGNSAPDKSGLPSDRFSAERTGGSVSTLTIQRTQQEDSAVYLCASSLEVTYEQYFGPGTRLTVT.

This clonotype occurred many times. The rearrangement links TRBV7-2 to TRBJ1-2; 7 nucleotides line up with TRBD1. Trimming at V came to 5 bases and at J to 8 bases, leaving 8 bases not matched to a gene. Per germline, CDR1 SGHTA and CDR2 FQGNSA. CDR3 length: 13 residues. This CDR3 is CASSLQIGGGYTF. CDR3 sequence (DNA): TGTGCCAGCAGCCTTCAAATAGGGGGCGGCTACACCTTC.

The chain couples TRBV28 to TRBJ1-1; TRBD1 might be the D (6 bases). Trimming pared 3 bases from V and 3 bases from J, leaving 11 bases between. This CDR3 region has 14 residues. Germline loops: CDR1 MDHEN, CDR2 SYDVKM. The CDR3 DNA sequence: TGTGCCAGCAGTTTCGGACAGTTTGACACTGAAGCTTTCTTT. Its protein is CASSFGQFDTEAFF. The full variable domain, its missing parts supplied by reference TRBV28 and TRBJ1-1, is DVKVTQSSRYLVKRTGEKVFLECVQDMDHENMFWYRQDPGLGLRLIYFSYDVKMKEKGDIPEGYSVSREKKERFSLILESASTNQTSMYLCASSFGQFDTEAFFGQGTRLTVV.

This clonotype was seen a few times. This chain uses TRBV27 with TRBJ2-2; TRBD2 matches 7 bases. In germline, CDR1 is MNHEY, CDR2 SMNVEV (reference sequence). This CDR3 contains 14 residues. With 4 bases clipped from V and 2 bases from J, the junction kept 1 base outside the gene matches. CDR3 loop: CASSWGGNTGELFF. Written as DNA, the CDR3 is TGTGCCAGCAGTTGGGGGGGAAACACCGGGGAGCTGTTTTTT.

This clonotype was detected a few times. V gene TRBV7-7 combines with J gene TRBJ2-3; a possible D gene is TRBD2 (6 bases). Germline loops: CDR1 SSHAT, CDR2 FNYEAQ (reference sequence). Trimming stripped 2 bases from V and 4 bases from J, with 10 bases between. The CDR3 is 14 amino acids. CDR3 residues: CASSLRRDSDTQYF. CDR3 in DNA: TGTGCCAGCAGCTTACGAAGGGACTCAGATACGCAGTATTTT.

This clonotype was seen more than once but under ten times. The chain links TRBV5-1 to TRBJ2-1; the match to TRBD2 covers 11 bases. Unmatched junction bases numbered 6, after V lost 1 base and J lost 6 bases. Germline V gene lookup returns CDR1 SGHRS and CDR2 YFSETQ. This CDR3 has 16 residues. The CDR3, as DNA: TGCGCCAGCAGCTTGCTGGCTAGCGGGAGGATCAATGAGCAGTTCTTC. Translating gives CASSLLASGRINEQFF.